A single sample is the source of the 19 T cell receptor beta chains below, sequenced in a study of beta chain features in type 1 diabetes. Of the isolated RNA, all was reverse transcribed, and so the sequenced material was expressed TCRB transcripts. Libraries were prepared by immunoSEQ multiplex PCR; TCRdb keeps only in-frame clonotypes and omits some of them. The table lists about 260,000 clones, approximately 70% of them singletons, with about 0.05% in the top ten. Sample: naive CD4+ T cells from blood. These receptors all stem from a man aged 30-40 years in good health.

This chain links TRBV28 with TRBJ2-5; D remains ambiguous. Germline-derived CDR1 and CDR2 are MDHEN and SYDVKM. The length of the CDR3 is 14 residues. Trimming cost V 6 bases and J 5 bases, with 16 bases left between them. The CDR3 here is CASSSTALGETQYF. The CDR3 DNA is TGTGCCAGCAGCTCGACGGCACTGGGGGAGACCCAGTACTTC.

V gene TRBV10-3 combines with J gene TRBJ2-3, with D tentatively TRBD1 (6 bases). V lost 3 bases and J lost 8, with 12 bases in between. This CDR3 contains 13 residues. The V gene's germline CDR1 is ENHRY and CDR2 SYGVKD. The CDR3 spells CAISDQTGSTQYF. CDR3 coding DNA: TGTGCCATCAGTGATCAAACAGGGAGTACGCAGTATTTT.

V usage is TRBV11-2 and J usage is TRBJ2-7, with 10 bases aligning to TRBD1. The CDR3 contains 15 residues. With 5 bases clipped from V and 5 bases from J, the junction kept 9 bases outside the gene matches. Germline values: CDR1 SGHAT, CDR2 FQNNGV. The CDR3 spells CASSPWDRGFHEQYF. The DNA for the CDR3 is TGTGCCAGCAGCCCCTGGGACAGGGGTTTCCACGAGCAGTACTTC.

V usage is TRBV30 and J usage is TRBJ1-4, with a weak D call TRBD1 (5 bases). Trimming removed 0 bases from V and 0 bases from J, with 11 bases in between. Germline CDR1 is GTSNPN and CDR2 is SVGIG (reference sequence). This CDR3 has 16 amino acids. For the CDR3, the DNA is TGTGCCTGGAGTGTACTGGGACGCACAACTAATGAAAAACTGTTTTTT. Protein sequence: CAWSVLGRTTNEKLFF.

This chain joins TRBV19 and TRBJ2-1; unclear D gene. The CDR3 has 11 amino acids. V lost 3 bases, J lost 6 bases, and 3 bases lay in between. CDR1 LNHDA and CDR2 SQIVND come from the germline V gene (reference sequence). The CDR3 region has the DNA TGTGCCAGTAGTATCCCCAATGAGCAGTTCTTC. Translation: CASSIPNEQFF.

This clone has more than one count but fewer than ten. The chain is built from TRBV30 and TRBJ2-5; the match to TRBD2 covers 9 bases. V lost 5 bases and J lost 4; bases outside the gene matches: 11. CDR1 is GTSNPN, CDR2 SVGIG, per germline (reference sequence). The CDR3 covers 15 residues. CDR3 nucleotide sequence: TGTGCCTGGTGTAGGACGGGACTAGCAGGAGAGACCCAGTACTTC. It yields the protein CAWCRTGLAGETQYF. The full variable domain, in which reference TRBV30 and TRBJ2-5 provide the parts outside the CDR3, is SQTIHQWPATLVQPVGSPLSLECTVEGTSNPNLYWYRQAAGRGLQLLFYSVGIGQISSEVPQNLSASRPQDRQFILSSKKLLLSDSGFYLCAWCRTGLAGETQYFGPGTRLLVL.

J is TRBJ2-7 and V is TRBV19; D not resolved. The CDR3 spans 12 residues. In germline, CDR1 is LNHDA, CDR2 SQIVND (reference sequence). Trimming stripped 9 bases from V and 0 bases from J, with 9 bases between. CDR3 protein: CASGPSSYEQYF. The CDR3 bases are TGTGCCAGCGGACCGAGCTCCTACGAGCAGTACTTC.

The genes are TRBV30 and TRBJ1-1; D not resolved. The CDR3 loop spans 11 amino acids. Germline V gives CDR1 GTSNPN, CDR2 SVGIG (reference sequence). Trimming removed 4 bases at V and 7 bases at J, with 10 bases between. Here the CDR3 DNA reads TGTGCCTGGACCCTTAGCGGTGAAGCTTTCTTT. Translated: CAWTLSGEAFF.

The chain links TRBV10-1 to TRBJ2-1; 9 bases agree with TRBD1. The trim removed 6 bases at V and 7 bases at J, leaving 4 bases unmatched. In germline, CDR1 is WNHNN, CDR2 SYGVQD (reference sequence). The CDR3 has 13 amino acids. CDR3 protein: CASRGTGSNEQFF. The CDR3 region has the DNA TGCGCCAGCAGGGGGACAGGGTCAAATGAGCAGTTCTTC.

The chain links TRBV30 to TRBJ2-1; D is possibly TRBD1 (5 bases). This CDR3 region has 12 residues. Germline CDR1 is GTSNPN and CDR2 is SVGIG (reference sequence). V was clipped by 0 bases and J by 6 bases, with 6 bases between them. The CDR3 sequence: CAWSVQGNEQFF. As DNA, the CDR3 is TGTGCCTGGAGTGTGCAGGGCAATGAGCAGTTCTTC. The whole variable domain, remainder taken from reference TRBV30 and TRBJ2-1, is SQTIHQWPATLVQPVGSPLSLECTVEGTSNPNLYWYRQAAGRGLQLLFYSVGIGQISSEVPQNLSASRPQDRQFILSSKKLLLSDSGFYLCAWSVQGNEQFFGPGTRLTVL.

This clone was counted only a few times. J is TRBJ2-2 and V is TRBV10-3; D remains ambiguous. V lost 7 bases, J lost 6 bases, and 15 bases lay in between. Germline CDR1 ENHRY, CDR2 SYGVKD. The CDR3 has 14 residues. CDR3 in amino acids: CAIKGGRDAGELFF. For the CDR3, the DNA is TGTGCCATCAAAGGTGGTAGAGATGCCGGGGAGCTGTTTTTT.

This rearrangement joins TRBV2 to TRBJ2-3; TRBD2 matches 7 bases. CDR1 SNHLY and CDR2 FYNNEI come from the germline V gene. J lost 1 base, V lost 7 bases, and 5 bases had no gene match. The CDR3 length is 14 residues. The CDR3: CASMEGRGTDTQYF. The CDR3 bases are TGTGCCAGCATGGAGGGGAGGGGCACAGATACGCAGTATTTT. Looking up the rest from reference TRBV2 and TRBJ2-3 gives the full variable domain: EPEVTQTPSHQVTQMGQEVILRCVPISNHLYFYWYRQILGQKVEFLVSFYNNEISEKSEIFDDQFSVERPDGSNFTLKIRSTKLEDSAMYFCASMEGRGTDTQYFGPGTRLTVL.

This rearrangement joins TRBV9 to TRBJ2-7; D possibly corresponds to TRBD1 (6 bases). The ends were cut back, 3 bases at V and 6 bases at J, with 16 bases in the middle. CDR1 and CDR2 (germline): SGDLS, YYNGEE. The CDR3 extends over 14 amino acids. CDR3 DNA sequence: TGTGCCAGCAGCGGCCCCACAGGGTTCGGCGAGCAGTACTTC. Translation gives CASSGPTGFGEQYF.

The rearrangement links TRBV29-1 to TRBJ2-3; TRBD1 matches at 7 bases. Germline trimming cut 7 bases from V and 6 bases from J; bases unmatched to any gene: 10. The CDR3 sequence is 13 residues long. The germline CDR1 and CDR2 sequences are SQVTM and ANQGSEA. The CDR3 loop reads CSAGTVLTDTQYF. CDR3 in DNA: TGCAGCGCTGGGACAGTCCTCACTGATACGCAGTATTTT.

This sequence joins TRBV30 and TRBJ1-1; D not resolved. CDR1 is GTSNPN and CDR2 is SVGIG in the germline V gene (reference sequence). The CDR3 contains 13 residues. Trimming stripped 4 bases from V and 6 bases from J, with 15 bases between. CDR3 nucleotides: TGTGCCTGGACCCCCGGAAGGGTGGCTGAAGCTTTCTTT. It is translated as CAWTPGRVAEAFF.

The chain carries TRBV9 and TRBJ2-5; no clear D gene. The CDR3 loop spans 13 amino acids. Germline V gene sequence: CDR1 SGDLS, CDR2 YYNGEE. Trimming shortened V by 3 bases and J by 6 bases, and 12 bases separated the two germline ends. The CDR3 nucleotides read TGTGCCAGCAGCGATCCTGGCAAGAAGACCCAGTACTTC. Encoded protein: CASSDPGKKTQYF. Full variable domain (rest looked up from reference TRBV9 and TRBJ2-5): DSGVTQTPKHLITATGQRVTLRCSPRSGDLSVYWYQQSLDQGLQFLIQYYNGEERAKGNILERFSAQQFPDLHSELNLSSLELGDSALYFCASSDPGKKTQYFGPGTRLLVL.

The chain is built from TRBV7-9 and TRBJ2-5; D is perhaps TRBD1 or TRBD2 (6 bases each). This CDR3 spans 17 amino acids. V lost 1 base and J 1 base, leaving 16 bases between the germline ends. The V gene's germline CDR1 is SEHNR and CDR2 FQNEAQ (reference sequence). The CDR3 reads CASSLGSRGRSQETQYF. The CDR3 DNA follows: TGTGCCAGCAGCTTAGGATCAAGGGGGAGGTCCCAAGAGACCCAGTACTTC.

The chain couples TRBV7-2 to TRBJ2-7; D unclear. Germline loops: CDR1 SGHTA, CDR2 FQGNSA. The ends were cut back, 7 bases at V and 2 bases at J, with 15 bases in the middle. CDR3 size: 14 residues. The DNA of the CDR3 is TGTGCCAGCAACAAATACGGGCAGGCCTACGAGCAGTACTTC. Protein: CASNKYGQAYEQYF.

This clone occurred a few times. The chain employs TRBV2 and TRBJ2-4; 12 nucleotides line up with TRBD1. This CDR3 is 13 amino acids long. Germline CDR1 reads SNHLY; CDR2 reads FYNNEI. The CDR3 is CSKGTGGTNIQYF. DNA for the CDR3: TGTTCCAAGGGGACAGGGGGCACGAACATTCAGTACTTC. The entire variable domain, with the rest obtained from reference TRBV2 and TRBJ2-4, is as follows: EPEVTQTPSHQVTQMGQEVILRCVPISNHLYFYWYRQILGQKVEFLVSFYNNEISEKSEIFDDQFSVERPDGSNFTLKIRSTKLEDSAMYFCSKGTGGTNIQYFGAGTRLSVL.